This T cell receptor beta chain was captured in a study of cytomegalovirus exposure and HLA in healthy donors. Whole-study results and caveats: Three chains linked to CMV were shown in vitro to be specific for CMV antigens. Later analysis suggested most CMV-associated TCR beta chains were HLA-restricted. Donor immune exposure was known only as CMV serostatus. As was reported, the HLA-A and HLA-B alleles of most subjects were accurately predicted from TCR beta sequences.

A single count supports this clone. Its antigen remains unknown. CDR1 and CDR2 (germline): MDHEN, SYDVKM. V gave up 7 bases and J gave up 4 bases, with 11 bases separating them. The CDR3 spans 13 residues. 60 Vbeta and 13 Jbeta primers were used in PCR. TCRdb keeps only in-frame clones here, not all; method: immunoSEQ multiplex PCR. The data show about 150,000 clones, nearly 80% seen once. The receptor was isolated from a woman younger than 45 in good health and CMV-seronegative. The chain recombines TRBV28 with TRBJ2-1; possibly TRBD2 for D (6 bases). Source material: PBMCs. CDR3 sequence: CASTLGGYNEQFF. DNA for the CDR3: TGTGCCAGCACCCTCGGGGGTTACAATGAGCAGTTCTTC.